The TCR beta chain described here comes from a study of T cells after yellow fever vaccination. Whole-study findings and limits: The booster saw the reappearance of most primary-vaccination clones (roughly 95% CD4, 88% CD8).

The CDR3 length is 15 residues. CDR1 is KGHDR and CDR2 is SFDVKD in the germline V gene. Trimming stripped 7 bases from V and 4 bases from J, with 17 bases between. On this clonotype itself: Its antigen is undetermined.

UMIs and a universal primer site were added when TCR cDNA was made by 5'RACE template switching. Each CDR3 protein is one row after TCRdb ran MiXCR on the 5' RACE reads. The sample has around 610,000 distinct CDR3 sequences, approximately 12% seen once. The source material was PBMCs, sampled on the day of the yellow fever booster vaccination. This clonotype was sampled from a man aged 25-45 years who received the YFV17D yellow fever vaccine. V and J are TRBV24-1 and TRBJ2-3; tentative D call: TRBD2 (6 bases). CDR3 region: CATSSGGLGSDTQYF. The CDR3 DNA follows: TGTGCCACCAGCTCCGGGGGACTTGGATCAGATACGCAGTATTTT.